The TCR beta chain described here comes from a study of blood T cell repertoires in COVID-19. Assay: immunoSEQ multiplex PCR; the TCRdb copy retains only in-frame clones and omits some. This table holds around 160,000 clones, roughly 82% found once. The germline V gene has CDR1 SNHLY and CDR2 FYNNEI. There are 13 residues in the CDR3. Trimming removed 5 bases from V and 4 bases from J, with 11 bases in between. The sequence came from a human donor with acute or convalescent COVID-19. The donor label of this sample is uncertain. Sequenced input: peripheral blood. The rearrangement uses TRBV2 and TRBJ1-2; D ambiguous. The CDR3 loop reads CASSSDLGYGYTF. Written as DNA, the CDR3 is TGTGCCAGCAGTTCGGACTTAGGCTATGGCTACACCTTC. Looking up the rest from reference TRBV2 and TRBJ1-2 gives the full variable domain: EPEVTQTPSHQVTQMGQEVILRCVPISNHLYFYWYRQILGQKVEFLVSFYNNEISEKSEIFDDQFSVERPDGSNFTLKIRSTKLEDSAMYFCASSSDLGYGYTFGSGTRLTVV.